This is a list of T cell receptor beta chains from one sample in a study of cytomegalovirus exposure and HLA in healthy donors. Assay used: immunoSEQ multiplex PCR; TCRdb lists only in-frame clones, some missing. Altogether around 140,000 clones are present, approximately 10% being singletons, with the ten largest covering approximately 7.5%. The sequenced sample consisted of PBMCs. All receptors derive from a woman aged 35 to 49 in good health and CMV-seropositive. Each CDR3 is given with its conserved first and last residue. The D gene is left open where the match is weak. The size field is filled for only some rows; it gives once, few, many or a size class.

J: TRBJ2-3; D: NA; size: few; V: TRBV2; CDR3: CASSAYRLDTQYF; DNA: TGTGCCAGCAGTGCTTACAGATTAGATACGCAGTATTTT
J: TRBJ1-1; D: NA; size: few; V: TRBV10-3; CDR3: CAISDQGRTNTEAFF; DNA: TGTGCCATCAGTGATCAGGGCAGGACGAACACTGAAGCTTTCTTT
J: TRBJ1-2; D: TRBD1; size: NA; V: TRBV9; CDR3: CASTAGQGRYGYTF; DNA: TGTGCCAGCACCGCGGGACAGGGGCGCTATGGCTACACCTTC
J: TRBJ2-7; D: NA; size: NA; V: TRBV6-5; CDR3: CASRQDFYEQYF; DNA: TGTGCCAGCAGGCAGGACTTCTACGAGCAGTACTTC
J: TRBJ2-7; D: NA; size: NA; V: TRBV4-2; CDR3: CASSQDIGGTYEQYF; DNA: TGTGCCAGCAGCCAAGATATTGGAGGGACCTACGAGCAGTACTTC
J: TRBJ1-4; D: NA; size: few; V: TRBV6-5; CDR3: CASTISGQINEKLFF; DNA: TGTGCCAGCACCATCTCCGGACAGATTAATGAAAAACTGTTTTTT
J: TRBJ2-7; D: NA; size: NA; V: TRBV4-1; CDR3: CASSRGTATYEQYF; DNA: TGCGCCAGCAGCCGCGGGACAGCCACCTACGAGCAGTACTTC
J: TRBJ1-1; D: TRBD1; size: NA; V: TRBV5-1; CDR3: CASSLGWTGEGTEAFF; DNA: TGCGCCAGCAGCTTGGGATGGACAGGGGAGGGAACTGAAGCTTTCTTT
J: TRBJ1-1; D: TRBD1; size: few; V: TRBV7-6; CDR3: CASSLGQGNTEAFF; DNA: TGTGCCAGCAGCCTGGGACAGGGAAACACTGAAGCTTTCTTT
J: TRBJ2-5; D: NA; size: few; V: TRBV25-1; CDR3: CASSAFNRDQETQYF; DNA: TGTGCCAGCAGTGCCTTTAACAGGGACCAAGAGACCCAGTACTTC
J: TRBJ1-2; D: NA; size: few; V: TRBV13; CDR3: CASSLRGDPYGYTF; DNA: TGTGCCAGCAGCTTACGGGGGGACCCCTATGGCTACACCTTC
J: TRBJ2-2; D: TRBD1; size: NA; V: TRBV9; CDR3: CASSFTGDTGELFF; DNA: TGTGCCAGCAGCTTTACAGGGGACACCGGGGAGCTGTTTTTT
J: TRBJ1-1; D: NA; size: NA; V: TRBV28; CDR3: CASSYGGFEAFF; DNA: TGTGCCAGCAGTTATGGGGGGTTTGAAGCTTTCTTT
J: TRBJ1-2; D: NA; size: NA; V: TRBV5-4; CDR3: CASSLKGPGKVDGYTF; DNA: TGTGCCAGCAGCTTGAAGGGGCCGGGTAAGGTTGATGGCTACACCTTC
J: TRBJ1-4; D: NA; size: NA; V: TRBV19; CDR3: CASSNAWAGNEKLFF; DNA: TGTGCCAGTAGTAATGCGTGGGCAGGTAATGAAAAACTGTTTTTT
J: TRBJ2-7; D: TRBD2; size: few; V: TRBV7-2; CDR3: CASSLSSGGAFEQYF; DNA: TGTGCCAGCAGCTTGTCTAGCGGGGGGGCTTTCGAGCAGTACTTC
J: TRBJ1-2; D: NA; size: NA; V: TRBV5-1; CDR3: CASSLESGANYGYTF; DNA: TGCGCCAGCTCCCTCGAGTCGGGGGCTAACTATGGCTACACCTTC
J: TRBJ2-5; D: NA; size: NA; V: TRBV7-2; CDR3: CASSLAGETQYF; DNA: TGTGCCAGCAGCTTAGCCGGAGAGACCCAGTACTTC
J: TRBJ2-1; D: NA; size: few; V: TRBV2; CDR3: CASITDGSSYNEQFF; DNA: TGTGCCAGCATTACCGACGGGAGCTCCTACAATGAGCAGTTCTTC
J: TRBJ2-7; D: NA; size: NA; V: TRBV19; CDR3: CASSISRGNYEQYF; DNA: TGTGCCAGTAGTATTTCTAGGGGAAACTACGAGCAGTACTTC